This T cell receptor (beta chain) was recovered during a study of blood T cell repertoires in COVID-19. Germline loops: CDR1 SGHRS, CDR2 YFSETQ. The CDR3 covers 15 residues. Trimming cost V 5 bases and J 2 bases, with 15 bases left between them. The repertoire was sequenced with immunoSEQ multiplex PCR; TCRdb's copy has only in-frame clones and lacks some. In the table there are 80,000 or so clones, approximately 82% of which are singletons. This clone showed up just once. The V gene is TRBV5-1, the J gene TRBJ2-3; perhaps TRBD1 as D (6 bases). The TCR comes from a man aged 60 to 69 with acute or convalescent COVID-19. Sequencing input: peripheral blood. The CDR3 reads CASRLQGTSTDTQYF. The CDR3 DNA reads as TGCGCCAGCAGACTACAGGGTACCTCCACAGATACGCAGTATTTT.